The subject of this entry is one T cell receptor beta chain. Its antigen is currently unknown. This specimen comes from a study of shared clonotypes between healthy human individuals. Whole-study context: In total, the donors were two women and a few men aged 18 to 49. Study-level results: Against clonotypes common to all four donors, non-shared ones had lower generation probabilities. Estimated richness values were generally larger in naive subsets than in memory subsets.

Germline values: CDR1 SEHNR, CDR2 FQNEAQ (reference sequence). V lost 5 bases to trimming and J lost 6 bases, with 19 bases between them. This CDR3 spans 16 amino acids. Libraries were prepared by immunoSEQ multiplex PCR; TCRdb keeps only in-frame clonotypes and omits some of them. The sample includes millions of clones, around 96% seen only once; the top ten take 1.1%. CD8 cells classed as naive were CD45RO-negative and positively selected for CCR7, excluding terminally differentiated effector memory CD45RA+ cells. V and J are TRBV7-9 and TRBJ2-2; either TRBD1 or TRBD2 may supply D (5 bases each). The sequencing sample was made of naive CD8+ T cells sorted from blood. The sequence was collected from a man aged 18 to 30 in good health. In DNA form, the CDR3 reads TGTGCCAGCAGCCGAATCGGGACGGGTGGGGCCGGGGAGCTGTTTTTT. It specifies CASSRIGTGGAGELFF.